This entry is about one T cell receptor beta chain. In the study's own analysis: Scientists estimated how many nucleated cells there were by amplifying reference gene primers. Produced via immunoSEQ multiplex PCR; TCRdb's table is partial and in-frame only. V, J and clone size derive from that table, while D and trimming were established from the DNA sequence. Of 100,000 or so clones detected, roughly 86% appear once; the ten largest clones hold about 20%. This entry comes from a study of blood T cell repertoires in COVID-19. Whole-study context: Samples of COVID-19 (acute and convalescent) were obtained from the United States, Italy and Spain. T cells, B-cell-depleted T cells, or PBMCs supplied cDNA or gDNA.

The germline gives CDR1 SGHTA, CDR2 FQGNSA. Between the trimmed V and J ends, which lost 5 bases and 5 bases, there was a span of 18 bases. The CDR3 is 15 residues long. The receptor was isolated from a human donor in a cohort sampled during active COVID-19. The sequencing sample was made of peripheral blood. The chain has TRBV7-2 and TRBJ1-1, with a weak D call TRBD1 (6 bases). In nucleotides, the CDR3 is TGTGCCAGCAGCCGCCTTATATTGGGGGCAACTGAAGCTTTCTTT. It is translated as CASSRLILGATEAFF.